Sequencing of this T cell receptor (beta chain) was carried out in a study of identical twins. Regarding the study as a whole: Within monozygotic twins, out-of-frame TCR alpha sharing was underestimated by the models.

Points on this clonotype: The target antigen is unknown.

Each CDR3 protein gets one entry after TCRdb re-called the 5' RACE reads with MiXCR. The sample lists about 200,000 distinct CDR3 sequences, around a tenth occurring once. Only healthy Caucasians were enrolled as donors. V lost 6 bases and J 16 bases, leaving 15 bases between the germline ends. CDR3 length: 11 amino acids. This receptor was taken from a young woman in good health. The V gene is TRBV12-3 or TRBV12-4, the J gene TRBJ2-2; D not certain. The sample consisted of memory (CD45RO+) T cells sorted from blood. CDR3 sequence (DNA): TGTGCCAGCAGCACTCCGGCCAGGAAGTTTTTT. Translating it yields CASSTPARKFF.